Detailed here is one TCR beta chain. Its cognate antigen is unknown. This sample was included in a study of shared clonotypes between healthy human individuals. Study conclusions and caveats: Enrolling few donors narrowed the genetic and exposure-history diversity that was represented. Of the naive CD4 clonotypes, around 5.2% were shared across a few donors. Unshared clonotypes carried lower generation probabilities than those common to all four donors. Larger richness was generally estimated for naive than memory subsets.

Clones were sequenced by immunoSEQ multiplex PCR, and TCRdb holds only the in-frame ones, with some missing. The table includes millions of clones, roughly 92% detected once. The TCR was taken from a man between 18 and 29 years old in good health. Sequencing was carried out using naive CD4+ T cells sorted from blood. As for subset: CD45RA+ positively selected.

The DNA for the CDR3 is TGTGCCTCACAGGGGGCTGGTGGCAATCAGCCCCAGCATTTT. Protein product: CASQGAGGNQPQHF. The V gene is TRBV30, the J gene TRBJ1-5, with TRBD1 matching over 9 bases. Germline loops: CDR1 GTSNPN, CDR2 SVGIG (reference sequence). The junction had 6 bases not matched to a gene; V was cut back by 7 bases and J by 2 bases. The CDR3 length is 14 residues.